The present TCR beta chain was sequenced within a study of blood T cell repertoires in COVID-19. Study overall: The United States, Italy and Spain provided the acute and convalescent COVID-19 samples. T cells, B-cell-depleted T cells, or PBMCs provided the cDNA or gDNA that served as material.

In the study's own analysis: By means of reference gene primer amplification, nucleated cell counts were estimated. Profiling relied on immunoSEQ multiplex PCR, and the TCRdb table lists in-frame clones only, not all of them. From that table come the V and J calls and clone size; the DNA was used to work out D and trimming. The table has 240,000 or so clones, around 87% seen once. V shed 3 bases, J shed 9 bases, and the junction held 13 bases outside the gene matches. CDR3 size: 16 residues. From germline, CDR1 is SGHRS and CDR2 YFSETQ. The receptor was derived from an older woman with active or convalescent COVID-19. What was sequenced was peripheral blood. The gene calls are TRBV5-1 and TRBJ2-1; 9 bases agree with TRBD1. The CDR3 loop is CASSSSGGQGYSEQFF. CDR3 in DNA: TGCGCCAGCAGCTCTTCTGGGGGACAGGGATATAGTGAGCAGTTCTTC.